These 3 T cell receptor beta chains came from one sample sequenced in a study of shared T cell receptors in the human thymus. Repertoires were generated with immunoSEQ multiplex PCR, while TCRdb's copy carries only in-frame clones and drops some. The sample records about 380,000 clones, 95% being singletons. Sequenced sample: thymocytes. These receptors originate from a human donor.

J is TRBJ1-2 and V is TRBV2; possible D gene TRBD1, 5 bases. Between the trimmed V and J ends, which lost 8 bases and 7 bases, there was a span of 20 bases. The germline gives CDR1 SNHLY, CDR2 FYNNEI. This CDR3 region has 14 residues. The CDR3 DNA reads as TGTGCCAGCGGAGGGACGGGAATATCCGGTGGCTACACCTTC. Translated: CASGGTGISGGYTF.

The CDR3 sequence: CASSPPETQYF. The CDR3 DNA follows: TGTGCCAGCTCACCACCGGAGACCCAGTACTTC. This chain connects TRBV18 to TRBJ2-5; D unresolved. The length of the CDR3 is 11 residues. V gave up 0 bases and J gave up 5 bases, with 1 base separating them. Germline CDR1 reads KGHSH; CDR2 reads LQKENI.

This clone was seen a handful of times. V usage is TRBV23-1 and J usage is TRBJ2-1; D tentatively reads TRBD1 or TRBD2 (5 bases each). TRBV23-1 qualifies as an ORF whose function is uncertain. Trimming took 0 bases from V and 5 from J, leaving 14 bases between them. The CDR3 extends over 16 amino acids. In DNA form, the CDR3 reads TGCGCCAGCAGTCAATCTTCCGGGGCTCGGCACAATGAGCAGTTCTTC. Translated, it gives CASSQSSGARHNEQFF.